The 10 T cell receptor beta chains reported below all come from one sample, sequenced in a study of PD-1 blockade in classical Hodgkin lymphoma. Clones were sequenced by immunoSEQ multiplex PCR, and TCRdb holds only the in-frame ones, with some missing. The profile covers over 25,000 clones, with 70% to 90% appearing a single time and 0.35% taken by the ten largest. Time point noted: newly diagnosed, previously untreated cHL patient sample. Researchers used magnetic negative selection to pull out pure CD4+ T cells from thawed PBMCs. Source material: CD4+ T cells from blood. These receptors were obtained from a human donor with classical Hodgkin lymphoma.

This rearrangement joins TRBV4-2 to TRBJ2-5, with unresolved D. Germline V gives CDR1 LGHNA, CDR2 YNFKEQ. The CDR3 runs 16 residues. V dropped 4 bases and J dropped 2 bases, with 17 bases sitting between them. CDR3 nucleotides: TGTGCCAGCAGCCCATCCGCCGCAGGTCCGCAAGAGACCCAGTACTTC. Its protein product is CASSPSAAGPQETQYF.

CDR3: CASSSSRGRGDYGYTF. The CDR3 region has the DNA TGTGCCAGCAGCTCCTCCCGGGGCAGGGGCGACTATGGCTACACCTTC. This chain connects TRBV7-2 to TRBJ1-2; maybe TRBD1 (6 bases). This CDR3 is built from 16 residues. CDR1 SGHTA and CDR2 FQGNSA come from the germline V gene. Trimming cost V 4 bases and J 3 bases, with 18 bases left between them.

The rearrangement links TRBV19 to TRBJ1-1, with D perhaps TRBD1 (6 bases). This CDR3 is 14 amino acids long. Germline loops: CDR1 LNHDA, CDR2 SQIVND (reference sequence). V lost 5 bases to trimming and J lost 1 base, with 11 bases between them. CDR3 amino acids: CASSATDRNTEAFF. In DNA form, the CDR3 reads TGTGCCAGTAGTGCTACGGACAGGAACACTGAAGCTTTCTTT.

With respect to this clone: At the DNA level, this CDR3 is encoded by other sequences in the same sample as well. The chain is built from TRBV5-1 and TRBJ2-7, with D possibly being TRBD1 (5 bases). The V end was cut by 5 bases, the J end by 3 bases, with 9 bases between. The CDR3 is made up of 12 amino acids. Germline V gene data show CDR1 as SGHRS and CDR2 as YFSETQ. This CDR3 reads CASSLDNYEQYF. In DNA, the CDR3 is TGCGCCAGCAGTCTGGACAACTACGAGCAGTACTTC.

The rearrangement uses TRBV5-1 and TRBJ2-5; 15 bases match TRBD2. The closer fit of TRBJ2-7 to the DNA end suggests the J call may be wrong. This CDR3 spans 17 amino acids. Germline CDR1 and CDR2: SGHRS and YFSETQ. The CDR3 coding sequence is TGCGCCAGCAGCCTAGGACTAGCGGGAGGGCCCGGTAACGAGCAGTACTTC. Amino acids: CASSLGLAGGPGNEQYF.

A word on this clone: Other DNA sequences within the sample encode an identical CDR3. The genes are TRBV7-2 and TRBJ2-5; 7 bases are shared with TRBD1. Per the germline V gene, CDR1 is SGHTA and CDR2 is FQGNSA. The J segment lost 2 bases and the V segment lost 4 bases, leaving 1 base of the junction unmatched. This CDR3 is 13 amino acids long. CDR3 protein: CASSSDRQETQYF. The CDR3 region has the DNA TGTGCCAGCAGCTCGGACAGGCAAGAGACCCAGTACTTC.

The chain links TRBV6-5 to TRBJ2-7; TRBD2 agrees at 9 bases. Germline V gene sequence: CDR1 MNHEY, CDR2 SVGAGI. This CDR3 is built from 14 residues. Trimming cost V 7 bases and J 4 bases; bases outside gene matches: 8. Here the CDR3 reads CASKQAGGLYEQYF. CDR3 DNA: TGTGCCAGCAAGCAAGCGGGAGGACTTTACGAGCAGTACTTC.

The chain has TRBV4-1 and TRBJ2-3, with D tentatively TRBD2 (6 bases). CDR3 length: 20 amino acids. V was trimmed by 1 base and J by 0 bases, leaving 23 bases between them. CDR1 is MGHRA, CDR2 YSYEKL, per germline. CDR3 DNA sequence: TGCGCCAGCAGCCAAGTTCGTTTGGCGGGGAGCCTTCCTAGCACAGATACGCAGTATTTT. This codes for CASSQVRLAGSLPSTDTQYF.

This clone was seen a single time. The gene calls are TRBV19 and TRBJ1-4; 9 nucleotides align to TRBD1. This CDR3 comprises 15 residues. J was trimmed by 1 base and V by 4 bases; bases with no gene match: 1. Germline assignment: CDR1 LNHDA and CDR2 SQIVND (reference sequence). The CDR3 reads CASSTGQGTNEKLFF. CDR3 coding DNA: TGTGCCAGTAGTACGGGACAGGGAACTAATGAAAAACTGTTTTTT.

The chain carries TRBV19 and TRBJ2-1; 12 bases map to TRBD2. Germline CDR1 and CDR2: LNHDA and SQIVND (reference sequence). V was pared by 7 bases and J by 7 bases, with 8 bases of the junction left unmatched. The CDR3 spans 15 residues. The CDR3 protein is CASTSLAGGRNEQFF. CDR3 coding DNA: TGTGCCAGTACCTCTCTAGCGGGAGGGCGGAATGAGCAGTTCTTC.